Here is one T cell receptor beta chain with its context. Its antigen remains unidentified. No base-level quality is on record; no much larger clone is a single base apart. Including cysteine and phenylalanine, the CDR3 has 13 amino acids. Only the CDR3 DNA stays, 39 bases, in frame from base 1. V is pared back by 9 bases and J by 4 bases, with 15 bases lying between the germline termini. The germline V gene sets CDR1 to MNHEY and CDR2 to SVGAGI. In this study, focal radiation therapy paired with CTLA-4 blockade (ipilimumab) was tested in patients who had chemo-refractory metastatic non-small-cell lung cancer. Libraries were built with the immunoSEQ multiplex PCR assay. Here the immuneACCESS table is served through TCRdb, limited to in-frame sequences with V and J called. Missing clones are a known gap in these copies; in checked studies unresolved V genes cover under half, and the rest lacks a known reason. The sample table holds approximately 70,000 clones, of which roughly three quarters were seen once. The ten largest account for about 15% of the sample.

The sample originates from a study of radiotherapy plus CTLA-4 blockade in lung cancer (dated by TCRdb to about 2018). For the wider study: Among the enrolled patients, roughly 17% had an objective response, and 25% to 40% reached disease control. What the study reported, not specific to this receptor: The strongest predictors of response were reported to be early dynamic shifts in blood T cell clones along with a rise in serum interferon-beta following radiation. TCR clones derived from tumors expanded in peripheral blood after treatment with radiotherapy and ipilimumab.

The sample in question was peripheral blood, obtained from a patient treated with radiotherapy plus ipilimumab. The rearranged segments are TRBV6-5 and TRBJ2-5; TRBD1 is possibly the D segment (5 matching bases). This TCR was recovered from a human donor with non-small cell lung cancer whose response to radiotherapy plus ipilimumab could not be evaluated. Some clones in this sample may be carry-over from other donors' samples. The nucleotides read TGTGCCAGTGGGCAGGGATGGAGAGAGACCCAGTACTTC. Its protein product is CASGQGWRETQYF.